These 11 T cell receptor beta chains were all obtained from the same sample, sequenced in a study of T cell repertoires in aging, cancer and after chemotherapy. A mixed TRB-A/B primer pool amplified rearranged TRB by multiplex touch-down PCR. MiXCR, run by TCRdb on the multiplex PCR reads, gives a single entry per CDR3 protein. The sample yields around 9,000 distinct CDR3 sequences, more than 40% seen once. Peripheral blood genomic DNA, not sorted cells or RNA, was the template. Material: blood. These TCRs come from a human donor with a solid tumor.

The genes are TRBV6-5 and TRBJ2-1, with 14 nucleotides matching TRBD2. The CDR3 is 15 residues long. Germline assignment: CDR1 MNHEY and CDR2 SVGAGI. Trimming at V came to 5 bases and at J to 7 bases, leaving 4 bases not matched to a gene. CDR3 DNA: TGTGCCAGCAGTGCCAGACTAGCGGGGGGGAATGAGCAGTTCTTC. Translation: CASSARLAGGNEQFF.

This chain uses TRBV6-1 with TRBJ1-5; no clear D gene. Germline-derived CDR1 and CDR2 are MNHNS and SASEGT. The CDR3 is 15 residues long. The V and J ends lost 2 bases and 2 bases respectively, with 10 bases between them. CDR3 sequence (DNA): TGTGCCAGCAGTGAACGGGGATTCGGCAATCAGCCCCAGCATTTT. Its translation is CASSERGFGNQPQHF.

J is TRBJ2-7 and V is TRBV11-3, with a tentative D call TRBD2 (6 bases). V lost 4 bases, J lost 7 bases, and 14 bases lay in between. Germline CDR1 reads SGHNT; CDR2 reads YENEEA. There are 13 residues in the CDR3. CDR3 sequence: CASSSTLEGEQYF. Written as DNA, the CDR3 is TGTGCCAGCAGCTCGACCCTGGAGGGAGAGCAGTACTTC. Together with reference TRBV11-3 and TRBJ2-7, the CDR3 gives the full variable domain: EAGVVQSPRYKIIEKKQPVAFWCNPISGHNTLYWYLQNLGQGPELLIRYENEEAVDDSQLPKDRFSAERLKGVDSTLKIQPAELGDSAVYLCASSSTLEGEQYFGPGTRLTVT.

The chain has TRBV29-1 and TRBJ1-3; D gene uncertain. The CDR3 runs 12 residues. Per the germline V gene, CDR1 is SQVTM and CDR2 is ANQGSEA. The ends were cut back, 6 bases at V and 0 bases at J, with 6 bases in the middle. The CDR3 region has the DNA TGCAGCGTCGAAAACTCTGGAAACACCATATATTTT. This encodes CSVENSGNTIYF.

The V gene is TRBV5-4, the J gene TRBJ2-5, with a tentative D call TRBD2 (5 bases). The germline V and J ends were trimmed by 2 bases and 4 bases, with 15 bases remaining between them. The CDR3 contains 15 residues. Germline assignment: CDR1 SGHNT and CDR2 YYREEE (reference sequence). DNA of the CDR3: TGTGCCAGCAGCTTTTCTTTGGGAGAGTCAGAGACCCAGTACTTC. Translation gives CASSFSLGESETQYF.

This chain links TRBV6-5 with TRBJ2-2; D not certain. Trimming shortened V by 5 bases and J by 4 bases, and 11 bases separated the two germline ends. The germline V gene has CDR1 MNHEY and CDR2 SVGAGI. The length of the CDR3 is 14 residues. For the CDR3, the DNA is TGTGCCAGCAGTCTAGGCCCCAGCACCGGGGAGCTGTTTTTT. This translates into CASSLGPSTGELFF.

This sequence joins TRBV11-3 and TRBJ2-7; D is possibly TRBD1 (6 bases). This CDR3 is 15 amino acids long. V dropped 3 bases and J dropped 2 bases, with 14 bases sitting between them. The germline V gene encodes CDR1 SGHNT and CDR2 YENEEA. CDR3 bases: TGTGCCAGCAGCTTCGACAGGTTTGGTACCTACGAGCAGTACTTC. It is translated as CASSFDRFGTYEQYF. Combining the CDR3 with reference TRBV11-3 and TRBJ2-7 gives the whole variable domain EAGVVQSPRYKIIEKKQPVAFWCNPISGHNTLYWYLQNLGQGPELLIRYENEEAVDDSQLPKDRFSAERLKGVDSTLKIQPAELGDSAVYLCASSFDRFGTYEQYFGPGTRLTVT.

The chain carries TRBV5-4 and TRBJ1-5; D ambiguous. V shed 0 bases and J shed 0 bases, with 1 base lying between them. CDR1 is SGHNT and CDR2 is YYREEE in the germline V gene (reference sequence). The CDR3 sequence is 13 residues long. The CDR3 sequence is CASSLGSNQPQHF. In DNA, the CDR3 is TGTGCCAGCAGCTTGGGTAGCAATCAGCCCCAGCATTTT. Full variable domain (rest looked up from reference TRBV5-4 and TRBJ1-5): ETGVTQSPTHLIKTRGQQVTLRCSSQSGHNTVSWYQQALGQGPQFIFQYYREEENGRGNFPPRFSGLQFPNYSSELNVNALELDDSALYLCASSLGSNQPQHFGDGTRLSIL.

The gene calls are TRBV6-5 and TRBJ2-5, with D possibly TRBD1 on 6 matching bases. This CDR3 contains 13 residues. CDR1 and CDR2 from the germline V gene are MNHEY and SVGAGI. The V and J ends lost 6 bases and 2 bases respectively, with 10 bases between them. CDR3 in amino acids: CASRRDRQETQYF. DNA for the CDR3: TGTGCCAGCAGACGCGACAGGCAAGAGACCCAGTACTTC.

This clonotype was found a few times. The CDR3 region is CASSSTGDTQYF. CDR3 nucleotides: TGTGCCAGCAGCTCCACCGGGGATACGCAGTATTTT. This chain connects TRBV11-3 to TRBJ2-3; D gene unclear. Trimming removed 4 bases at V and 6 bases at J, with 8 bases between. Germline assignment: CDR1 SGHNT and CDR2 YENEEA. This CDR3 comprises 12 residues. Complete variable domain (other parts from reference TRBV11-3 and TRBJ2-3): EAGVVQSPRYKIIEKKQPVAFWCNPISGHNTLYWYLQNLGQGPELLIRYENEEAVDDSQLPKDRFSAERLKGVDSTLKIQPAELGDSAVYLCASSSTGDTQYFGPGTRLTVL.

The gene calls are TRBV27 and TRBJ1-3; D may be TRBD1 (5 bases). The CDR3 spans 16 residues. V lost 2 bases and J lost 0, with 11 bases in between. Looked up from germline, CDR1 is MNHEY and CDR2 is SMNVEV (reference sequence). The CDR3 DNA is TGTGCCAGCAGTTTAAAGAGGGGTTTCTCTGGAAACACCATATATTTT. Protein sequence: CASSLKRGFSGNTIYF.